One sample yielded the 32 T cell receptor beta chains listed below, sequenced in a study of shared clonotypes between healthy human individuals (dated by TCRdb to 2020 to 2021). To prepare the library, the immunoSEQ multiplex PCR assay was applied. TCRdb stores this immuneACCESS table with in-frame sequences only. Part of the clones is absent; in the studies checked, under half of the shortfall reflects unresolved V genes, and no reason is known for the rest. The sample includes roughly 2 million clones, with about 95% observed a single time. The top ten clonotypes cover 0.85% to 1.3% of the sample. CD8 naive samples were CD45RO-negative cells positively selected for CCR7, giving a CD45RA+CCR7+ population that excluded TemRA cells. Sequencing used naive CD8+ T cells sorted from blood. The cell subset or site label for this specimen denotes: CD45RA+CCR7+. All receptors derive from a man aged 18 to 29 in good health.

This chain links TRBV5-4 with TRBJ2-7; perhaps TRBD1 as D (6 bases). Germline assignment: CDR1 SGHNT and CDR2 YYREEE (reference sequence). The CDR3 is made up of 13 amino acids. The germline V and J ends were trimmed by 4 bases and 6 bases, with 14 bases remaining between them. The chain's CDR3 is CASSVDTGSEQYF. CDR3 nucleotides: TGTGCCAGCAGCGTAGACACAGGGAGCGAGCAGTACTTC.

Concerning this clone itself: Within the sample, other DNA sequences also encode this same CDR3. As DNA, the CDR3 is TGTGCCAGCAGCTTAGAGGGAGCTGAGCAGTTCTTC. Amino acid sequence: CASSLEGAEQFF. This chain joins TRBV13 and TRBJ2-1; D is possibly TRBD2 (5 bases). CDR3 length: 12 residues. The germline gives CDR1 PRHDT, CDR2 FYEKMQ (reference sequence). Trimming removed 1 base from V and 9 bases from J, with 7 bases in between.

The chain links TRBV5-1 to TRBJ2-7; D possibly corresponds to TRBD2 (6 bases). Between the trimmed V and J ends, which lost 2 bases and 2 bases, there was a span of 20 bases. CDR3 length: 17 residues. Germline CDR1 SGHRS, CDR2 YFSETQ. In DNA form, the CDR3 reads TGCGCCAGCAGCTTACACGGGGGTCCAACGAACGCCTACGAGCAGTACTTC. It yields the protein CASSLHGGPTNAYEQYF.

The chain combines TRBV12-2 with TRBJ2-7; the table's D call, TRBD2, was not checked against the DNA. TRBV12-2 is annotated as a pseudogene. The CDR3 sequence is 14 residues long. Here the CDR3 reads CASRYEASWDEQYF. The CDR3 nucleotides read TGTGCAAGTCGCTATGAGGCTAGCTGGGACGAGCAGTACTTC.

This chain uses TRBV5-1 with TRBJ2-3; possibly TRBD2 for D (6 bases). CDR1 and CDR2 from the germline V gene are SGHRS and YFSETQ. V lost 7 bases and J 4 bases, leaving 19 bases between the germline ends. The CDR3 is made up of 15 amino acids. The CDR3 DNA reads as TGCGCCAGCTCCTTAAGAGGGAGGAGCGCAGATACGCAGTATTTT. It is translated as CASSLRGRSADTQYF.

The chain carries TRBV4-1 and TRBJ1-3, with unresolved D. The V gene's germline CDR1 is MGHRA and CDR2 YSYEKL. The germline V and J ends were trimmed by 1 base and 2 bases, with 12 bases remaining between them. This CDR3 is 16 amino acids long. CDR3 residues: CASSQVGSGTGNTIYF. The CDR3 DNA reads as TGCGCCAGCAGCCAAGTGGGGTCGGGTACTGGAAACACCATATATTTT.

The chain couples TRBV10-3 to TRBJ1-6, with D possibly matching TRBD1 (6 bases). The germline gives CDR1 ENHRY, CDR2 SYGVKD. The CDR3 extends over 17 amino acids. Trimming removed 2 bases from V and 4 bases from J, with 15 bases in between. CDR3 DNA sequence: TGTGCCATCAGTGAGACAGGGCAGGGAATTTATAATTCACCCCTCCACTTT. The encoded protein is CAISETGQGIYNSPLHF.

V usage is TRBV29-1 and J usage is TRBJ2-2; D uncertain. Germline values: CDR1 SQVTM, CDR2 ANQGSEA. The V end lost 7 bases, the J end lost 3 bases, and 6 bases lay between the germline ends. This CDR3 contains 11 residues. This CDR3 reads CSASDTGELFF. CDR3 bases: TGCAGCGCATCCGACACCGGGGAGCTGTTTTTT.

J is TRBJ2-7 and V is TRBV11-2, with unresolved D. The CDR3 totals 13 residues. V was pared by 1 base and J by 1 base, with 5 bases between. Germline V gives CDR1 SGHAT, CDR2 FQNNGV. CDR3 amino acids: CASSLGMSYEQYF. The CDR3 DNA sequence: TGTGCCAGCAGCTTAGGGATGTCCTACGAGCAGTACTTC.

The rearrangement joins TRBV5-1 to TRBJ2-4, with 8 bases that match TRBD2. The CDR3 spans 18 residues. Germline CDR1 reads SGHRS; CDR2 reads YFSETQ. V lost 2 bases to trimming and J lost 4 bases; unmatched junction nucleotides: 14. The CDR3 nucleotides are TGCGCCAGCAGCTTACCCCAAGATCCGGGACTAGGGAAAAACATTCAGTACTTC. As protein: CASSLPQDPGLGKNIQYF.

This clone showed up just once. The genes are TRBV19 and TRBJ2-1; 11 nucleotides align to TRBD2. The CDR3 sequence is 17 residues long. CDR1 LNHDA and CDR2 SQIVND come from the germline V gene (reference sequence). V was pared by 7 bases and J by 3 bases, with 11 bases of the junction left unmatched. CDR3 region: CASTQGPGLAVYNEQFF. In DNA, the CDR3 is TGTGCCAGTACCCAGGGCCCGGGACTAGCGGTCTACAATGAGCAGTTCTTC.

The gene calls are TRBV13 and TRBJ2-3, with 11 nucleotides matching TRBD2. The V segment lost 0 bases and the J segment 2 bases; nucleotides outside the gene matches: 7. Germline V lookup: CDR1 PRHDT, CDR2 FYEKMQ (reference sequence). There are 18 residues in the CDR3. In DNA, the CDR3 is TGTGCCAGCAGCTTAGGCCCGGGACTAGCGGCTAACACAGATACGCAGTATTTT. Protein product: CASSLGPGLAANTDTQYF.

The chain employs TRBV19 and TRBJ2-7; D possibly uses TRBD1 or TRBD2 (6 bases each). The CDR3 has 15 residues. Germline CDR1 reads LNHDA; CDR2 reads SQIVND (reference sequence). Trimming pared 6 bases from V and 0 bases from J, leaving 15 bases between. The chain's CDR3 is CASSWGLAISYEQYF. In DNA form, the CDR3 reads TGTGCCAGTAGCTGGGGGCTAGCGATCTCCTACGAGCAGTACTTC.

This chain joins TRBV9 and TRBJ2-1; no reliable D call. The V end lost 3 bases, the J end lost 8 bases, and 12 bases lay between the germline ends. CDR1 is SGDLS, CDR2 YYNGEE, per germline. CDR3 size: 13 residues. The CDR3 loop is CASSAGGSDEQFF. CDR3 DNA: TGTGCCAGCAGCGCTGGCGGTAGTGATGAGCAGTTCTTC.

The V and J genes are TRBV19 and TRBJ2-1; the D call may be TRBD1 or TRBD2 (5 bases each). The CDR3 is made up of 15 amino acids. Deletions cut 3 bases from V and 1 base from J, with 10 bases between. CDR1 and CDR2 (germline): LNHDA, SQIVND (reference sequence). The CDR3 DNA is TGTGCCAGTAGTATTGGGACCTTTTCCTACAATGAGCAGTTCTTC. This codes for CASSIGTFSYNEQFF.

The chain is built from TRBV11-2 and TRBJ2-7; the D gene is possibly TRBD1 (6 bases). Trimming left V 1 base short and J 3 bases short, with 16 bases between. CDR1 and CDR2 (germline): SGHAT, FQNNGV. The CDR3 contains 16 residues. The chain's CDR3 is CASSLAAPGVGYEQYF. CDR3 nucleotide sequence: TGTGCCAGCAGCTTAGCGGCCCCAGGGGTCGGCTACGAGCAGTACTTC.

The chain has TRBV4-3 and TRBJ2-5, with 10 bases matching TRBD2. The germline CDR1 and CDR2 sequences are LGHNA and YSLEER. This CDR3 is built from 16 residues. J lost 5 bases, V lost 1 base, and 7 bases had no gene match. CDR3 DNA: TGCGCCAGCAGCCAAGGGCTAGCGGGAGTCACGGAGACCCAGTACTTC. Amino acid sequence: CASSQGLAGVTETQYF.

The chain joins TRBV15 to TRBJ1-4; 9 bases are a match to TRBD1. Germline assignment: CDR1 LNHNV and CDR2 YYDKDF (reference sequence). This CDR3 has 15 amino acids. Trimming at V came to 0 bases and at J to 8 bases, leaving 4 bases not matched to a gene. CDR3 loop: CATSREGTGNEKLFF. CDR3 in DNA: TGTGCCACCAGCAGAGAGGGGACAGGGAACGAAAAACTGTTTTTT.

V is TRBV28 and J is TRBJ1-5; D is undetermined. CDR3 length: 14 residues. The V end was cut by 7 bases, the J end by 2 bases, with 12 bases between. Per the germline V gene, CDR1 is MDHEN and CDR2 is SYDVKM. For the CDR3, the DNA is TGTGCCAGCACCCTGCCGGAGCGCAATCAGCCCCAGCATTTT. Protein sequence: CASTLPERNQPQHF. Combining the CDR3 with reference TRBV28 and TRBJ1-5 gives the whole variable domain DVKVTQSSRYLVKRTGEKVFLECVQDMDHENMFWYRQDPGLGLRLIYFSYDVKMKEKGDIPEGYSVSREKKERFSLILESASTNQTSMYLCASTLPERNQPQHFGDGTRLSIL.

The V call is TRBV27, the J call TRBJ2-5, with D maybe TRBD2 (6 bases). The CDR3 runs to 13 residues. CDR1 and CDR2 (germline): MNHEY, SMNVEV (reference sequence). The germline V and J ends were trimmed by 6 bases and 3 bases, with 11 bases remaining between them. The DNA for the CDR3 is TGTGCCAGCAGGCGTAGCGGAGAAGAGACCCAGTACTTC. Translation: CASRRSGEETQYF.

The V call is TRBV30, the J call TRBJ1-1, with D hard to call. Trimming shortened V by 1 base and J by 5 bases, and 20 bases separated the two germline ends. The CDR3 runs to 16 residues. Germline-derived CDR1 and CDR2 are GTSNPN and SVGIG (reference sequence). The CDR3 DNA is TGTGCCTGGAGTGACGGCTCCCCTAGATACCGGACTGAAGCTTTCTTT. Amino acids: CAWSDGSPRYRTEAFF.

The V call is TRBV10-1, the J call TRBJ2-1; D assignment may be TRBD1 or TRBD2 (5 bases each). The CDR3 spans 15 residues. Germline assignment: CDR1 WNHNN and CDR2 SYGVQD (reference sequence). Trimming shortened V by 4 bases and J by 0 bases, and 10 bases separated the two germline ends. CDR3 region: CASSGDGISYNEQFF. DNA for the CDR3: TGCGCCAGCAGTGGGGACGGAATCTCCTACAATGAGCAGTTCTTC.

J is TRBJ2-7 and V is TRBV5-4; TRBD2 agrees at 14 bases. The CDR3 runs 16 residues. Germline CDR1 and CDR2: SGHNT and YYREEE (reference sequence). With V trimmed by 4 bases and J by 5 bases, 8 bases remained unmatched. The CDR3 loop reads CASSPGLAGGLDEQYF. For the CDR3, the DNA is TGTGCCAGCAGCCCTGGACTAGCGGGGGGTTTGGACGAGCAGTACTTC.

This clone was seen a single time. This rearrangement joins TRBV27 to TRBJ2-7; TRBD2 matches 12 bases. Per germline, CDR1 MNHEY and CDR2 SMNVEV (reference sequence). CDR3 length: 16 amino acids. J gave up 2 bases and V 3 bases, and 5 bases lay outside the gene matches. The CDR3 here is CASSLGGLAGTYEQYF. The CDR3 bases are TGTGCCAGCAGTTTGGGGGGACTAGCGGGCACCTACGAGCAGTACTTC.

The chain carries TRBV30 and TRBJ1-1; D is perhaps TRBD1 (6 bases). Trimming pared 5 bases from V and 5 bases from J, leaving 18 bases between. Germline V gene data show CDR1 as GTSNPN and CDR2 as SVGIG (reference sequence). There are 14 residues in the CDR3. The CDR3 is CAWASGQSGTEAFF. For the CDR3, the DNA is TGTGCCTGGGCCTCCGGACAGTCGGGGACTGAAGCTTTCTTT. Using reference TRBV30 and TRBJ1-1 for the parts outside the CDR3, the full variable domain is SQTIHQWPATLVQPVGSPLSLECTVEGTSNPNLYWYRQAAGRGLQLLFYSVGIGQISSEVPQNLSASRPQDRQFILSSKKLLLSDSGFYLCAWASGQSGTEAFFGQGTRLTVV.

This sequence joins TRBV7-9 and TRBJ2-7; 10 bases fit TRBD1. J was trimmed by 6 bases and V by 6 bases; bases with no gene match: 11. Germline CDR1 SEHNR, CDR2 FQNEAQ (reference sequence). This CDR3 region has 15 residues. CDR3 in amino acids: CASSWTGTGDSEQYF. DNA for the CDR3: TGTGCCAGCAGTTGGACCGGGACAGGGGACTCCGAGCAGTACTTC.

V gene TRBV28 combines with J gene TRBJ1-6; D ambiguous. Trimming shortened V by 4 bases and J by 0 bases, and 16 bases separated the two germline ends. Germline CDR1 MDHEN, CDR2 SYDVKM. This CDR3 region has 18 residues. CDR3 region: CASSSLPALSSYNSPLHF. CDR3 coding DNA: TGTGCCAGCAGTTCATTACCCGCCCTAAGCTCCTATAATTCACCCCTCCACTTT.

This clone was observed once. The rearrangement links TRBV6-7 to TRBJ2-7; D assignment may be TRBD1 or TRBD2 (6 bases each). TRBV6-7 belongs to the ORF category, with a function that is uncertain. CDR3 length: 16 amino acids. V lost 5 bases and J 3 bases, leaving 20 bases between the germline ends. The chain's CDR3 is CASSTNREAVFYEQYF. The DNA for the CDR3 is TGTGCCAGCAGTACAAACAGGGAGGCGGTTTTCTACGAGCAGTACTTC.

This clone came up once. Other DNA sequences in the sample encode the same CDR3. The V gene is TRBV7-6, the J gene TRBJ2-7; D unclear. V lost 1 base to trimming and J lost 0 bases, with 4 bases between them. This CDR3 has 13 amino acids. Looked up from germline, CDR1 is SGHVS and CDR2 is FNYEAQ. In DNA form, the CDR3 reads TGTGCCAGCAGCTTAGATGCCTCCTACGAGCAGTACTTC. Its protein product is CASSLDASYEQYF.

The chain joins TRBV27 to TRBJ2-7; D is possibly TRBD2 (5 bases). CDR1 MNHEY and CDR2 SMNVEV come from the germline V gene (reference sequence). Trimming took off 5 bases at V and 3 bases at J, with 11 bases between the two ends. This CDR3 is 13 amino acids long. Here the CDR3 DNA reads TGTGCCAGCAGTGACGTAGGGAGCTACGAGCAGTACTTC. Translation: CASSDVGSYEQYF.

This clone was seen only once. This chain uses TRBV28 with TRBJ2-7; possibly TRBD2 for D (6 bases). This CDR3 has 13 residues. Trimming took 3 bases from V and 1 from J, leaving 7 bases between them. CDR1 is MDHEN, CDR2 SYDVKM, per germline. The CDR3 reads CASSFRESYEQYF. Here the CDR3 DNA reads TGTGCCAGCAGTTTCCGGGAGTCCTACGAGCAGTACTTC.

This sequence joins TRBV5-4 and TRBJ2-2; 9 bases fit TRBD2. This CDR3 is 18 amino acids long. The trim removed 2 bases at V and 7 bases at J, leaving 15 bases unmatched. Germline loops: CDR1 SGHNT, CDR2 YYREEE (reference sequence). CDR3 sequence (DNA): TGTGCCAGCAGCTTACCGCCTCCCGGCGGGGGGGGCGGCGGGGAGCTGTTTTTT. Translated, it gives CASSLPPPGGGGGGELFF.